This T cell receptor beta chain was identified in a study of T cells expressing NK-cell markers. TCRdb re-called the 5' RACE reads and gives one entry per CDR3 protein, without DNA. In total, the table holds a few hundred thousand distinct CDR3 sequences. Germline V CDR1 and CDR2: SEHNR, FQNEAQ (reference sequence). This CDR3 has 16 amino acids. The sequence derives from a woman aged 50 to 60 in good health. Sample: blood T cells: a sorted CD56 or NKG2C T cell subset, CD4+ or CD8+ T cells, or bulk PBMC T cells (not recorded which). The chain employs TRBV7-9 and TRBJ2-1; TCRdb calls TRBD2, which cannot be checked without DNA. The CDR3 protein is CASSSKSGDSYNEQFF. Looking up the rest from reference TRBV7-9 and TRBJ2-1 gives the full variable domain: DTGVSQNPRHKITKRGQNVTFRCDPISEHNRLYWYRQTLGQGPEFLTYFQNEAQLEKSRLLSDRFSAERPKGSFSTLEIQRTEQGDSAMYLCASSSKSGDSYNEQFFGPGTRLTVL.